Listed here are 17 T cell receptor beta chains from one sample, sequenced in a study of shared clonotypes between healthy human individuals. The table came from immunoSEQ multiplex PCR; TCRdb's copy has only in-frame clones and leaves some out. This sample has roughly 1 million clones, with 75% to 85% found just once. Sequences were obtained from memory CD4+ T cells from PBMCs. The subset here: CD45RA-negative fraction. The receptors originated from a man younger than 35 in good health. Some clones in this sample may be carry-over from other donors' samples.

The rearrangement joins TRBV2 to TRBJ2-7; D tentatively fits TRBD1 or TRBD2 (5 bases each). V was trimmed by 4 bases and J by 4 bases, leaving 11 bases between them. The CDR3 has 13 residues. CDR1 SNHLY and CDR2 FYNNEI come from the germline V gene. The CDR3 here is CASSVGAEYEQYF. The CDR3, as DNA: TGTGCCAGCAGTGTCGGGGCAGAGTACGAGCAGTACTTC. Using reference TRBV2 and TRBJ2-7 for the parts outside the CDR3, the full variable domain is EPEVTQTPSHQVTQMGQEVILRCVPISNHLYFYWYRQILGQKVEFLVSFYNNEISEKSEIFDDQFSVERPDGSNFTLKIRSTKLEDSAMYFCASSVGAEYEQYFGPGTRLTVT.

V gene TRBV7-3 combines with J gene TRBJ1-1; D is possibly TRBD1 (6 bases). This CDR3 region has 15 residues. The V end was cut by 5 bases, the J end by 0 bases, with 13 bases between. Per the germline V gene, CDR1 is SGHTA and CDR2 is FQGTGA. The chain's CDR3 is CASSATGKMNTEAFF. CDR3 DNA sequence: TGTGCCAGCAGCGCAACAGGGAAGATGAACACTGAAGCTTTCTTT.

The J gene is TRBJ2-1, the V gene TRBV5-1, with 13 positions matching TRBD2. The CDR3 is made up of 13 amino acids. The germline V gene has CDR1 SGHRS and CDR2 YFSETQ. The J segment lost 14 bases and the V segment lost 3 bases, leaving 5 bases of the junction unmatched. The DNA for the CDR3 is TGCGCCAGCAGCTCACTAGCGGGAGGGCCGAAGTTCTTC. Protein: CASSSLAGGPKFF.

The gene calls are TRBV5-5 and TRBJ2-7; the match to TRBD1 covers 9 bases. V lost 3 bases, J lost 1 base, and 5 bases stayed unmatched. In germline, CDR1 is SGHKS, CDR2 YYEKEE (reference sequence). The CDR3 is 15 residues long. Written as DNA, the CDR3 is TGTGCCAGCAGCTCTGCCGGGACAGGGTCCTACGAGCAGTACTTC. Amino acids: CASSSAGTGSYEQYF.

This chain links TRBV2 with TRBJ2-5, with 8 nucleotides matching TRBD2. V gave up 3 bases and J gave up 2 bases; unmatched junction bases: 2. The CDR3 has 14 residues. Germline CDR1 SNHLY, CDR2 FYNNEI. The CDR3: CASSDGTSQETQYF. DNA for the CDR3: TGTGCCAGCAGTGATGGGACTAGTCAAGAGACCCAGTACTTC.

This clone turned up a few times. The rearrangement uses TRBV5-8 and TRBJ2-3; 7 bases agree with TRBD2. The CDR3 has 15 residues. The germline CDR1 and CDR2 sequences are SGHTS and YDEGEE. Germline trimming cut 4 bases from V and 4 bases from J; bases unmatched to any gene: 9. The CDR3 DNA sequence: TGTGCCAGCAGCCCTCTGGGACTAATGGCAGATACGCAGTATTTT. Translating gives CASSPLGLMADTQYF.

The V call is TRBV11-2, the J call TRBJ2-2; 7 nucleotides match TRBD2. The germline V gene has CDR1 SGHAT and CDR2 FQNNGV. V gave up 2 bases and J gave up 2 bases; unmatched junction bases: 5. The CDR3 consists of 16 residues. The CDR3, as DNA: TGTGCCAGCAGCTTACTTCCTAGCGGCAACACCGGGGAGCTGTTTTTT. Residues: CASSLLPSGNTGELFF.

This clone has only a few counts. The DNA for the CDR3 is TGTGCCAGCAGTGTACTGACAGGGAACACTGAAGCTTTCTTT. Translation: CASSVLTGNTEAFF. The rearrangement joins TRBV6-1 to TRBJ1-1; D may be TRBD1 (6 bases). Trimming pared 4 bases from V and 1 base from J, leaving 10 bases between. This CDR3 has 14 residues. CDR1 and CDR2 (germline): MNHNS, SASEGT.

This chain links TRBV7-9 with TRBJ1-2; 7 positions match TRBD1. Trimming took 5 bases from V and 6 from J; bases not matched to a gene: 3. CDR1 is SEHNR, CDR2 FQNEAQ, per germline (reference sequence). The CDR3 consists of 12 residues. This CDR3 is CASSPDRDGYTF. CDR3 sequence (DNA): TGTGCCAGCAGCCCAGACAGGGATGGCTACACCTTC.

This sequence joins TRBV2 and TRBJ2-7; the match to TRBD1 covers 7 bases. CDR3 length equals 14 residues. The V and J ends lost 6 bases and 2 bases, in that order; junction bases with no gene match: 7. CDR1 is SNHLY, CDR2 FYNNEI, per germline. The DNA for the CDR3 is TGTGCCAGCAGGAACAACAGGGGAACCTACGAGCAGTACTTC. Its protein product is CASRNNRGTYEQYF.

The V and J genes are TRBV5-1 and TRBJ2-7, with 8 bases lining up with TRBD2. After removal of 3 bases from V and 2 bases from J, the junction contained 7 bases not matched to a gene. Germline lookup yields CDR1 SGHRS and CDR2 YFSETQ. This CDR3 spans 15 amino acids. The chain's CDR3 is CASSSQGSGAYEQYF. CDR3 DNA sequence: TGCGCCAGCAGCTCGCAGGGTAGCGGGGCCTACGAGCAGTACTTC.

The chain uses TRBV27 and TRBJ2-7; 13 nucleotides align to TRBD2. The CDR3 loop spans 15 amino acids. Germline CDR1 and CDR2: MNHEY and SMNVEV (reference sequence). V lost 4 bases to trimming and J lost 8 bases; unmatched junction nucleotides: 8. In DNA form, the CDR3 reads TGTGCCAGCAGTTCGCCGGGACTAGCGGGACCTAAGCAGTACTTC. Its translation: CASSSPGLAGPKQYF.

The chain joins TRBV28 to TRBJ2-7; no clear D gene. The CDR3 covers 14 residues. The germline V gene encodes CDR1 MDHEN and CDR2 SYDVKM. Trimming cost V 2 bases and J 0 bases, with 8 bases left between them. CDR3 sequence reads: CASSLEATSYEQYF. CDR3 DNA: TGTGCCAGCAGTTTAGAGGCCACCTCCTACGAGCAGTACTTC.

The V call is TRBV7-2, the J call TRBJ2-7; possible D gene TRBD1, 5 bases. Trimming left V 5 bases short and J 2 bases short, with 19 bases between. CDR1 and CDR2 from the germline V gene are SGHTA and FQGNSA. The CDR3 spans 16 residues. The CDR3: CASSPDSVRTPYEQYF. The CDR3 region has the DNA TGTGCCAGCAGCCCCGACAGTGTACGGACACCCTACGAGCAGTACTTC.

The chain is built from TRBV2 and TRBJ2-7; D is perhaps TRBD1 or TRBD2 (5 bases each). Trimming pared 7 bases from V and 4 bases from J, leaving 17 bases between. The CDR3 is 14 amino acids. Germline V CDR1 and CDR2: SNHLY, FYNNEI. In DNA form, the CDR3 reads TGTGCCAGCAATCTGTACCGTGGGGGATACGAGCAGTACTTC. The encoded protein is CASNLYRGGYEQYF. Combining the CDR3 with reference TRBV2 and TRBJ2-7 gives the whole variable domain EPEVTQTPSHQVTQMGQEVILRCVPISNHLYFYWYRQILGQKVEFLVSFYNNEISEKSEIFDDQFSVERPDGSNFTLKIRSTKLEDSAMYFCASNLYRGGYEQYFGPGTRLTVT.

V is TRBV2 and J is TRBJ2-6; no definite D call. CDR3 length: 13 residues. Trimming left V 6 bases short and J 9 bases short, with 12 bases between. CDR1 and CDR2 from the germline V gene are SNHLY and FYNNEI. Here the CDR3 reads CASRLTWDNVLTF. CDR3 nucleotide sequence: TGTGCCAGCAGACTGACCTGGGACAACGTCCTGACTTTC.

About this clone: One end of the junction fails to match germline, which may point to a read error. CDR3 residues: CASPRSGNF. The CDR3 DNA reads TGTGCCAGCCCCAGAAGTGGGAATTTC. The chain combines TRBV4-2 with TRBJ2-7; no reliable D call. CDR3 length: 9 residues. The V gene's germline CDR1 is LGHNA and CDR2 YNFKEQ.